This T cell receptor beta chain is drawn from a study of cytotoxic CD8 clonotypes in ibrutinib-treated CLL. The table came from immunoSEQ multiplex PCR; TCRdb's copy has only in-frame clones and leaves some out. The data show over 200,000 clones, roughly 77% seen once. Points on this clone: As yet, its antigen is unknown.

CDR1 is SGDLS and CDR2 is YYNGEE in the germline V gene. The CDR3 totals 15 residues. V lost 4 bases to trimming and J lost 0 bases, with 11 bases between them. Study outcomes and limitations: Baseline levels were approached again at progression, after clonality had risen at ibrutinib response.

The sequences come from PBMCs, collected after 12 months of ibrutinib treatment. The V gene is TRBV9, the J gene TRBJ1-3, with D unclear. This receptor was obtained from a human donor with chronic lymphocytic leukemia. CDR3 protein: CASSPGGGSGNTIYF. The CDR3 DNA reads TGTGCCAGCAGCCCCGGCGGCGGCTCTGGAAACACCATATATTTT.